The present T cell receptor (beta chain) was sequenced within a study of blood T cell repertoires in COVID-19. Study-level information: Whether acute or convalescent, the COVID-19 samples came from the United States, Italy and Spain.

The protocol was immunoSEQ multiplex PCR, while the TCRdb copy is restricted to in-frame clones and leaves out a portion. The data show 260,000 or so clones, with 85% seen just once and roughly 2.7% held by the top ten. Input material: PBMCs or T cells enriched from blood (not recorded which). The TCR comes from a woman aged 50 to 60 who had recovered from COVID-19.

CDR3 sequence reads: CASSLDPNPGQGGNYGYTF. The CDR3 bases are TGTGCCAGCAGCTTAGACCCCAACCCGGGACAGGGGGGCAACTATGGCTACACCTTC. The chain recombines TRBV11-2 with TRBJ1-2; 11 bases match TRBD1. In germline, CDR1 is SGHAT, CDR2 FQNNGV. This CDR3 spans 19 amino acids. J gave up 2 bases and V 0 bases, and 11 bases lay outside the gene matches.